One T cell receptor beta chain is described in this entry. Its antigen is not known. This entry belongs to a study of cytomegalovirus exposure and HLA in healthy donors. Findings of the study overall: Reported performance of the classifier showed diagnosis of cytomegalovirus status with high specificity and sensitivity. Association of a missense DCLRE1C variant with TCR beta V- and J-gene trimming was reported in a later analysis. TCR beta V segments were, for the most part, productive about 87% or about 30% of the time in an earlier analysis.

The study ran its PCR with 60 Vbeta and 13 Jbeta primers. Clones were read by immunoSEQ multiplex PCR, and TCRdb kept only the in-frame ones, dropping some. The sample has 90,000 to 120,000 clones, more than 70% seen once. The clonotype originates from a man aged 30 to 39 in good health and CMV-seronegative. Sample: PBMCs.

The CDR3 loop is CASSTRGEANYGYTF. For the CDR3, the DNA is TGTGCCAGCAGCACTCGGGGAGAAGCTAACTATGGCTACACCTTC. V and J are TRBV2 and TRBJ1-2, with D unclear. V shed 6 bases and J shed 0 bases, with 14 bases lying between them. Per germline, CDR1 SNHLY and CDR2 FYNNEI. This CDR3 is 15 amino acids long.